The rows below give T cell receptor beta chains drawn from one sample of a study of blood T cell repertoires in COVID-19. Generated by immunoSEQ multiplex PCR, the TCRdb table keeps only in-frame clones and is missing some. The table includes 380,000 or so clones, over 75% detected once. The sample was PBMCs or T cells enriched from blood (not recorded which). These receptors were taken from a man younger than 40 who had recovered from COVID-19. The CDR3 runs from the conserved cysteine through the conserved F or W. The D gene is left open where the match is weak. A row's size may be missing; if present it is once, few, many or a size class.

cdr3_length,v_call,j_call,clone_size,d_call,cdr3_aa,cdr3_nt
15,TRBV11-2,TRBJ1-2,.,.,CASSLDMTVSYGYTF,TGTGCCAGCAGCTTAGACATGACAGTCAGCTATGGCTACACCTTC
15,TRBV27,TRBJ1-5,.,.,CASSSVTSGNQPQHF,TGTGCCAGCAGTTCCGTTACCTCGGGAAATCAGCCCCAGCATTTT
14,TRBV6-5,TRBJ1-2,.,TRBD1,CASSYYGQDYGYTF,TGTGCCAGCAGTTACTATGGACAGGACTATGGCTACACCTTC
15,TRBV15,TRBJ2-7,.,TRBD1,CATSRDPGQGYEQYF,TGTGCCACCAGCAGAGACCCGGGACAGGGGTACGAGCAGTACTTC
14,TRBV10-1,TRBJ2-2,once,.,CASSDPGNTGELFF,TGCGCCAGCAGTGACCCCGGGAACACCGGGGAGCTGTTTTTT
13,TRBV18,TRBJ2-5,once,.,CASSPRRQETQYF,TGTGCCAGCTCCCCACGGAGACAAGAGACCCAGTACTTC
18,TRBV23-1,TRBJ2-5,.,TRBD1,CASSQWGQGFRYQETQYF,TGCGCCAGCAGTCAATGGGGACAGGGTTTTCGGTACCAAGAGACCCAGTACTTC
13,TRBV10-2,TRBJ2-7,.,.,CASSDVIGDEQYF,TGCGCCAGCAGTGACGTTATAGGGGACGAGCAGTACTTC
14,TRBV2,TRBJ2-2,.,.,CASRGFRGTGELFF,TGTGCCAGCAGGGGTTTCAGGGGCACCGGGGAGCTGTTTTTT
16,TRBV5-4,TRBJ1-4,.,.,CASSLGTPRNFEKLFF,TGTGCCAGCAGCTTGGGGACACCTCGCAATTTTGAAAAACTGTTTTTT
17,TRBV7-9,TRBJ1-4,.,TRBD1,CASGIGQGAATNEKLFF,TGTGCCAGCGGCATTGGGCAGGGGGCCGCAACTAATGAAAAACTGTTTTTT
13,TRBV7-9,TRBJ1-2,.,.,CASSHRDNYGYTF,TGTGCCAGCAGCCACAGGGACAACTATGGCTACACCTTC
11,TRBV5-1,TRBJ2-7,.,.,CASTDTYEQYF,TGCGCCAGCACAGACACCTACGAGCAGTACTTC
14,TRBV6-5,TRBJ1-1,.,TRBD1,CASSRQGAGAEAFF,TGTGCCAGCAGCCGACAGGGGGCAGGTGCTGAAGCTTTCTTT
14,TRBV30,TRBJ1-1,.,.,CAWSGDKSYAEAFF,TGTGCCTGGAGTGGGGACAAATCTTATGCTGAAGCTTTCTTT
16,TRBV24-1,TRBJ2-5,.,TRBD1,CATSDFGQGTQETQYF,TGTGCCACCAGTGATTTTGGACAGGGAACCCAAGAGACCCAGTACTTC
13,TRBV19,TRBJ1-1,.,.,CASSTGMNTEAFF,TGTGCCAGTAGTACAGGGATGAACACTGAAGCTTTCTTT
15,TRBV5-1,TRBJ2-7,.,TRBD1,CASSLPGTGVGEQYF,TGCGCCAGCAGCTTACCCGGGACAGGGGTGGGCGAGCAGTACTTC
16,TRBV9,TRBJ2-5,.,.,CASSVGSSRRQETQYF,TGTGCCAGCAGCGTAGGGAGTTCTAGACGGCAAGAGACCCAGTACTTC
13,TRBV2,TRBJ2-5,once,.,CASSTGVQETQYF,TGTGCCAGCAGTACCGGGGTCCAAGAGACCCAGTACTTC
20,TRBV6-1,TRBJ1-6,.,.,CASSEVVARGLHGGSSPLHF,TGTGCCAGCAGTGAAGTGGTAGCCAGGGGTCTTCATGGCGGAAGTTCACCCCTCCACTTT
17,TRBV5-4,TRBJ2-2,.,TRBD2,CASSPDTSGVNTGELFF,TGTGCCAGCAGCCCAGACACGAGCGGGGTGAACACCGGGGAGCTGTTTTTT